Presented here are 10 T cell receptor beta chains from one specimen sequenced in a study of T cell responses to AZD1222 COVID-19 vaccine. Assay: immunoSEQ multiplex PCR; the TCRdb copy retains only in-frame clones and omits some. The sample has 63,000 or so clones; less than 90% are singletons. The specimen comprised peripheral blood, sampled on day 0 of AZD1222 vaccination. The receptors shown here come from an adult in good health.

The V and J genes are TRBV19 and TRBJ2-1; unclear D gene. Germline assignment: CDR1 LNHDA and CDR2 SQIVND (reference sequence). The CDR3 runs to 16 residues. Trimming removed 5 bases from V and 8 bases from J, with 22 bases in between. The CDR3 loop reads CASSSQRTKGYDEQFF. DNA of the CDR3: TGTGCCAGTAGTTCCCAGCGTACAAAGGGTTACGATGAGCAGTTCTTC.

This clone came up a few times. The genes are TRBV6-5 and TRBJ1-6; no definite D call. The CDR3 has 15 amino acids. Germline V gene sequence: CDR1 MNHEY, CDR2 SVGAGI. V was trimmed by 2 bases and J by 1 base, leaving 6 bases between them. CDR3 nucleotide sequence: TGTGCCAGCAGTTACGAACATTCCTATAATTCACCCCTCCACTTT. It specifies CASSYEHSYNSPLHF.

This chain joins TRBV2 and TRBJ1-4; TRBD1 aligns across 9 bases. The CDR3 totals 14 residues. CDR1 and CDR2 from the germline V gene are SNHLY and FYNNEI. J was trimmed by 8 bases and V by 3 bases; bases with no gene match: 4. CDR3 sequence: CASSDRDRDEKLFF. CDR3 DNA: TGTGCCAGCAGTGACCGGGACAGGGACGAAAAACTGTTTTTT.

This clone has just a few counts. CDR3 nucleotides: TGTGCCAGCAGCTTTCGGGGGGAGCTGTTTTTT. This sequence encodes CASSFRGELFF. This sequence joins TRBV7-8 and TRBJ2-2; no reliable D call. The CDR3 is made up of 11 amino acids. Germline assignment: CDR1 SGHVS and CDR2 FQNEAQ. V was trimmed by 3 bases and J by 8 bases, leaving 4 bases between them.

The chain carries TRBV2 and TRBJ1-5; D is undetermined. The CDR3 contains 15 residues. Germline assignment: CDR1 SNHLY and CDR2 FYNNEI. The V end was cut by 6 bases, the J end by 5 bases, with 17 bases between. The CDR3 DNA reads TGTGCCAGCAGATGGGGAGGCGGGCTCGATCAGCCCCAGCATTTT. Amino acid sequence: CASRWGGGLDQPQHF. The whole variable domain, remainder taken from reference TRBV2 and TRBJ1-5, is EPEVTQTPSHQVTQMGQEVILRCVPISNHLYFYWYRQILGQKVEFLVSFYNNEISEKSEIFDDQFSVERPDGSNFTLKIRSTKLEDSAMYFCASRWGGGLDQPQHFGDGTRLSIL.

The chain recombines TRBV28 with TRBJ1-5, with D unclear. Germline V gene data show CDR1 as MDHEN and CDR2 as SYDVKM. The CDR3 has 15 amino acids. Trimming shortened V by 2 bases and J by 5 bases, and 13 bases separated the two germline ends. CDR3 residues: CASSLPPAGDQPQHF. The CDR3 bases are TGTGCCAGCAGTTTACCCCCTGCTGGGGATCAGCCCCAGCATTTT. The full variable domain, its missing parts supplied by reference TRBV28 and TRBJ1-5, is DVKVTQSSRYLVKRTGEKVFLECVQDMDHENMFWYRQDPGLGLRLIYFSYDVKMKEKGDIPEGYSVSREKKERFSLILESASTNQTSMYLCASSLPPAGDQPQHFGDGTRLSIL.

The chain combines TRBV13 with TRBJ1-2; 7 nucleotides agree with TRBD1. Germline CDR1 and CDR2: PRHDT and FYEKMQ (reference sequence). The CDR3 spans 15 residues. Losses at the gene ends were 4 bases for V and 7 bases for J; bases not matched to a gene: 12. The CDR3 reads CASSSGTAVGGGYTF. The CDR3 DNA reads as TGTGCCAGCAGCTCCGGGACAGCCGTGGGTGGTGGCTACACCTTC.

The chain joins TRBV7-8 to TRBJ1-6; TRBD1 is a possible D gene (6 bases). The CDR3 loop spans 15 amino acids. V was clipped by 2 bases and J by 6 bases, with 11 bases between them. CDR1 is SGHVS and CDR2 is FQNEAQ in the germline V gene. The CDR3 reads CASSLTRDTNSPLHF. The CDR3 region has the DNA TGTGCCAGCAGCTTAACCCGGGACACTAATTCACCCCTCCACTTT.

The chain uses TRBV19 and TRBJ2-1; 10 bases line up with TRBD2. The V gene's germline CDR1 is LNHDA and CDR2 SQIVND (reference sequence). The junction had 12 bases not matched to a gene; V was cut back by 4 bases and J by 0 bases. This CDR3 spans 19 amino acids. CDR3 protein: CASSNQRGGLGSSYNEQFF. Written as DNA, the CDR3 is TGTGCCAGTAGTAACCAGCGGGGGGGCCTAGGTAGCTCCTACAATGAGCAGTTCTTC.

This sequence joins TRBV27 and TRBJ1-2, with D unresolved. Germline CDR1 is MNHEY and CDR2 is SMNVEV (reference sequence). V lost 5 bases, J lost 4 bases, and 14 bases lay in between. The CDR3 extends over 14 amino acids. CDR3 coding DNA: TGTGCCAGCAGTCCAAGGGAGACTCTCTATGGCTACACCTTC. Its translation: CASSPRETLYGYTF.